A single T cell receptor beta chain is shown here with its context. The data originate from a study of cytomegalovirus exposure and HLA in healthy donors. Vbeta (60) and Jbeta (13) primers were used in the PCR. Data came from immunoSEQ multiplex PCR; TCRdb stores just in-frame clones and leaves some out. The listing records about 190,000 clones. The CDR3 has 19 residues. Unmatched junction bases numbered 16, after V lost 6 bases and J lost 1 base. In germline, CDR1 is SNHLY, CDR2 FYNNEI. The sequenced material came from PBMCs. The clonotype was recovered from a woman aged 25 to 39 in good health and CMV-seropositive. The V gene is TRBV2, the J gene TRBJ2-2; TRBD1 matches 8 bases. The DNA of the CDR3 is TGTGCCAGCAGCGACAGTTGGATAGGCGGGACAGGGAACACCGGGGAGCTGTTTTTT. It translates to CASSDSWIGGTGNTGELFF.